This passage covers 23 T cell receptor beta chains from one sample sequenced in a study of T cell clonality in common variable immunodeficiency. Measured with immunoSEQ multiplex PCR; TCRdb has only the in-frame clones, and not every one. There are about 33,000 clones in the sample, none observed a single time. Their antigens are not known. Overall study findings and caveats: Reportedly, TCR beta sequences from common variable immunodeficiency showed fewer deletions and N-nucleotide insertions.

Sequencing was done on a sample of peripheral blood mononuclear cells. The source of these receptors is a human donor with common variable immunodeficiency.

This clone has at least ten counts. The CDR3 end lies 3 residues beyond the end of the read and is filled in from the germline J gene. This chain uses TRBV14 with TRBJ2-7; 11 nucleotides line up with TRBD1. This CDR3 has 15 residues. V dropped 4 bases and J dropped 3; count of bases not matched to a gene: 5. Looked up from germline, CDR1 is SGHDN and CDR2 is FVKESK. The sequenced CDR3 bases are TGTGCCAGCAGCCGGTGGACAGGGGGCAGCTACGAG. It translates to CASSRWTGGSYE. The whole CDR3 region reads CASSRWTGGSYEQYF. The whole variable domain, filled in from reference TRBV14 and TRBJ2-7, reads EAGVTQFPSHSVIEKGQTVTLRCDPISGHDNLYWYRRVMGKEIKFLLHFVKESKQDESGMPNNRFLAERTGGTYSTLKVQPAELEDSGVYFCASSRWTGGSYEQYFGPGTRLTVT.

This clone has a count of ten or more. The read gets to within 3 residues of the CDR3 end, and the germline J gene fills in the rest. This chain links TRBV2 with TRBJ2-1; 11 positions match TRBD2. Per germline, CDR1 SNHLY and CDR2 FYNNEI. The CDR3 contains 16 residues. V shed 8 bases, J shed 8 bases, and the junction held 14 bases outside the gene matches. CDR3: CASGALATSGVDEQFF. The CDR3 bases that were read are TGTGCCAGCGGGGCCTTAGCGACTAGCGGGGTCGATGAG.

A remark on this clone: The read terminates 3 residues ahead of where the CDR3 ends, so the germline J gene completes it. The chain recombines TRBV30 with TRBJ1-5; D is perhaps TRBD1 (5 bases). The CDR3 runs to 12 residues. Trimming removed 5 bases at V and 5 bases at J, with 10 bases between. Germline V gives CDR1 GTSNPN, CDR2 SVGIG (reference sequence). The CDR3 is CAWGGRDQPQHF. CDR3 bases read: TGTGCCTGGGGGGGGAGAGATCAGCCC.

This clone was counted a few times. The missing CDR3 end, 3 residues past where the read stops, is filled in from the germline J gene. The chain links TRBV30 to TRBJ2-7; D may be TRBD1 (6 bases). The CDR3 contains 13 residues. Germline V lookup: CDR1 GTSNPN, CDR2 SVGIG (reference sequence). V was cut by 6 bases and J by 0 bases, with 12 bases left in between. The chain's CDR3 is CACTTGPSYEQYF. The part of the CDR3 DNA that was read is TGTGCCTGTACGACAGGACCCTCCTACGAG. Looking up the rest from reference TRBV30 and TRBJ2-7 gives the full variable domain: SQTIHQWPATLVQPVGSPLSLECTVEGTSNPNLYWYRQAAGRGLQLLFYSVGIGQISSEVPQNLSASRPQDRQFILSSKKLLLSDSGFYLCACTTGPSYEQYFGPGTRLTVT.

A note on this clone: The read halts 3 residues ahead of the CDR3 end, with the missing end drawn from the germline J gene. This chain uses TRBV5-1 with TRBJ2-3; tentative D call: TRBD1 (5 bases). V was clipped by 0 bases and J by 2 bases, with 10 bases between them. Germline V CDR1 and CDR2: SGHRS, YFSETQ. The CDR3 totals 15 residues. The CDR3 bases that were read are TGCGCCAGCAGCTTGGTAGGGGCACTCACAGATACG. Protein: CASSLVGALTDT. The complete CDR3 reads CASSLVGALTDTQYF.

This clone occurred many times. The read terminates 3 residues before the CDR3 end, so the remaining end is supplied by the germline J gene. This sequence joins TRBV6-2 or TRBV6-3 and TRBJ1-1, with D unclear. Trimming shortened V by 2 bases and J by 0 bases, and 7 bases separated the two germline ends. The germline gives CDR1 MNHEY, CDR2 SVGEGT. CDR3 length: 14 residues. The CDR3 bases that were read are TGTGCCAGCAGTTACGGCCACCTGAACACTGAA. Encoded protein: CASSYGHLNTE. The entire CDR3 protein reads CASSYGHLNTEAFF.

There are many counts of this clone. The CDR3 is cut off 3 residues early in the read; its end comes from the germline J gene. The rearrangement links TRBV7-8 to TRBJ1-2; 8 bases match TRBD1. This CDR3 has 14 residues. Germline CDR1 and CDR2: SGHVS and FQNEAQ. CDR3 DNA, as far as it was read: TGTGCCAGCAGCCCCCAGACAGGGGACTCCGGC. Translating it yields CASSPQTGDSG. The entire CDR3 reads CASSPQTGDSGYTF.

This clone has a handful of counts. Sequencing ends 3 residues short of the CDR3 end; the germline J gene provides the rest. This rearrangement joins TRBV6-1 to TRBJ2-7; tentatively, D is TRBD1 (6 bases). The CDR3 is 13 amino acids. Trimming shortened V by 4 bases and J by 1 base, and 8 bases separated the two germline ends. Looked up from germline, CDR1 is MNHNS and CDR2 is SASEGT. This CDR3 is CASSVDSSYEQYF. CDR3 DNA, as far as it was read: TGTGCCAGCAGTGTGGACAGTTCCTACGAG.

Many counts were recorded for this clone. The CDR3 loop is CASSRPGDEQYF. The DNA read from the CDR3 is TGTGCCAGCTCACGCCCCGGGGACGAG. V is TRBV18 and J is TRBJ2-7; maybe TRBD2 (5 bases). The CDR3 end lies 3 residues beyond the end of the read and is filled in from the germline J gene. CDR1 and CDR2 (germline): KGHSH, LQKENI. There are 12 residues in the CDR3. Between the trimmed V and J ends, which lost 4 bases and 5 bases, there was a span of 9 bases.

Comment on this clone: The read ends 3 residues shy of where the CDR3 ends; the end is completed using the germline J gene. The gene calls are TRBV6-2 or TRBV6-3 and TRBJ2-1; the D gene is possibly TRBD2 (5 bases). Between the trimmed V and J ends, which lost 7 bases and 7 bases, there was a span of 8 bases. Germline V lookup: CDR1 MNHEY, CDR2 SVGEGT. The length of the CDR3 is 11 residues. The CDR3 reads CASTRGNEQFF. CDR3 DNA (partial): TGTGCCAGCACCCGAGGGAATGAG.

The sequenced CDR3 bases are TGTGCCAGCTTGCGGGGAGGGATAGCGGGGGGGAGCACAGATACG. Translating gives CASLRGGIAGGSTDT. The whole CDR3 protein reads CASLRGGIAGGSTDTQYF. The rearrangement links TRBV2 to TRBJ2-3; TRBD2 matches at 11 bases. The read finishes 3 residues shy of the CDR3 end, and the germline J gene is used to complete it. Germline lookup yields CDR1 SNHLY and CDR2 FYNNEI. The CDR3 runs to 18 residues. The junction had 13 bases not matched to a gene; V was cut back by 8 bases and J by 0 bases.

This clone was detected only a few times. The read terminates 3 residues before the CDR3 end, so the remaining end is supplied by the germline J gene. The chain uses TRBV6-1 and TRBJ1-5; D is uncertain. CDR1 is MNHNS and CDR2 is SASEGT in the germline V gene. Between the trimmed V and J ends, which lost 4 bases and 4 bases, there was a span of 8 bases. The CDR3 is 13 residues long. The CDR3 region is CASSGTANQPQHF. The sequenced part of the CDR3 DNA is TGTGCCAGCAGTGGGACTGCGAATCAGCCC.

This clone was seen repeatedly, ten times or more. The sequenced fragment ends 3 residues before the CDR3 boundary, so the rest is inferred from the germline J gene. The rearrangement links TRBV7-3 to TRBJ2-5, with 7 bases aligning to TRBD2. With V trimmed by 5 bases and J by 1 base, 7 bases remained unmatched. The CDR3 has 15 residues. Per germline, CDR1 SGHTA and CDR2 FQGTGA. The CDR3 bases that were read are TGTGCCAGCAGCCGCACCGGGGGGTTCCAAGAGACC. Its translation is CASSRTGGFQET. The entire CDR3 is CASSRTGGFQETQYF.

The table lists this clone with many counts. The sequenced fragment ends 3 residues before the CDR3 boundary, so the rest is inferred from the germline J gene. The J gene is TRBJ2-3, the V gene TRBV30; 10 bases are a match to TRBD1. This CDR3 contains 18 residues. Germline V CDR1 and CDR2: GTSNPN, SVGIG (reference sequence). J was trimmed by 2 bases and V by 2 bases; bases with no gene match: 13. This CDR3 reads CAWSWDRGRGGTTDTQYF. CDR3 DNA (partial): TGTGCCTGGAGTTGGGACAGGGGAAGGGGGGGCACCACAGATACG.

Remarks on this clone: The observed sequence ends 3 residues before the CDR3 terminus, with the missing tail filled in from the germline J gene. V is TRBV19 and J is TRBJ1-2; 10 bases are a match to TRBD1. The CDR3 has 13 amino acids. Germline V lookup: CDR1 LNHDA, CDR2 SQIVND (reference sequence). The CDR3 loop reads CASSKGQGLGYTF. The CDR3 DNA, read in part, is TGTGCCAGTAGTAAGGGACAGGGGTTGGGC.

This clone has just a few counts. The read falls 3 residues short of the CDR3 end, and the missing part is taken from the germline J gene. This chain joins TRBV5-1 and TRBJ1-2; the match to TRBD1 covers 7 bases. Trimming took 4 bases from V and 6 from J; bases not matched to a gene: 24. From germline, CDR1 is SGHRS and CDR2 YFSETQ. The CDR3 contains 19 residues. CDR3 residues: CASSLYGTAIRTWGHGYTF. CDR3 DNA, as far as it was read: TGCGCCAGCAGCCTATACGGGACAGCTATACGAACATGGGGTCATGGC.

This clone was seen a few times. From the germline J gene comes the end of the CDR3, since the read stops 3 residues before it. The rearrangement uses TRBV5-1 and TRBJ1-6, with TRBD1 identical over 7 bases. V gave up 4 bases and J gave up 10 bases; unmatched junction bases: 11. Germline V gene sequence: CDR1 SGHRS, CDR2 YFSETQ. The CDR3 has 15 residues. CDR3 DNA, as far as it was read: TGCGCCAGCAGCCCAGGAGGAGGGGGCGACTCACCC. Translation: CASSPGGGGDSP. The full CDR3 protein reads CASSPGGGGDSPLHF. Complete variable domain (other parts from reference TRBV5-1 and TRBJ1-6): KAGVTQTPRYLIKTRGQQVTLSCSPISGHRSVSWYQQTPGQGLQFLFEYFSETQRNKGNFPGRFSGRQFSNSRSEMNVSTLELGDSALYLCASSPGGGGDSPLHFGNGTRLTVT.

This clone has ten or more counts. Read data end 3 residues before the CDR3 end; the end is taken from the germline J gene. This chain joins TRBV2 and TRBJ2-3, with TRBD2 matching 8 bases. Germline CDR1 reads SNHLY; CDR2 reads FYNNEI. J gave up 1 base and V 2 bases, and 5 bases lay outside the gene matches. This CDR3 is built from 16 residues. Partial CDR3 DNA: TGTGCCAGCAGTGAACCCAGCGGGGGCCGCACAGATACG. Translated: CASSEPSGGRTDT. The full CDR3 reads CASSEPSGGRTDTQYF.

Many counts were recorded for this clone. Incomplete CDR3 DNA: TGTGCCTGGGGACAGCGATCCTACGAG. Residues: CAWGQRSYE. The full CDR3 protein reads CAWGQRSYEQYF. J is TRBJ2-7 and V is TRBV30, with TRBD1 as a possible D gene (6 bases). Sequencing ends 3 residues short of the CDR3 end; the germline J gene provides the rest. CDR3 length equals 12 residues. The V end lost 5 bases, the J end lost 1 base, and 9 bases lay between the germline ends. From germline, CDR1 is GTSNPN and CDR2 SVGIG (reference sequence). Based on the CDR3 plus reference TRBV30 and TRBJ2-7, the full variable domain is SQTIHQWPATLVQPVGSPLSLECTVEGTSNPNLYWYRQAAGRGLQLLFYSVGIGQISSEVPQNLSASRPQDRQFILSSKKLLLSDSGFYLCAWGQRSYEQYFGPGTRLTVT.

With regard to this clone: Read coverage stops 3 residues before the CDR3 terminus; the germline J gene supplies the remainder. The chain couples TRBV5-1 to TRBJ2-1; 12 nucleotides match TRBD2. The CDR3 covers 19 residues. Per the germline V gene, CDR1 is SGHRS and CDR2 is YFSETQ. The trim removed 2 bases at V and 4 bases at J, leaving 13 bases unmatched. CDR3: CASSFSSDTSGGSYNEQFF. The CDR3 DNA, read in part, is TGCGCCAGCAGCTTTTCATCGGATACTAGCGGGGGGTCGTACAATGAG.

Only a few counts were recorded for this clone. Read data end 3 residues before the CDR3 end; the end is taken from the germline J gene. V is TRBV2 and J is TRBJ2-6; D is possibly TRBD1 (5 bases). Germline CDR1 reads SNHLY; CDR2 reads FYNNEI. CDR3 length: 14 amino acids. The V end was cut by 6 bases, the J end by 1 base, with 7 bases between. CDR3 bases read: TGTGCCAGCAGAGGGGATTCTGGGGCCAACGTC. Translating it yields CASRGDSGANV. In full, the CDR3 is CASRGDSGANVLTF.

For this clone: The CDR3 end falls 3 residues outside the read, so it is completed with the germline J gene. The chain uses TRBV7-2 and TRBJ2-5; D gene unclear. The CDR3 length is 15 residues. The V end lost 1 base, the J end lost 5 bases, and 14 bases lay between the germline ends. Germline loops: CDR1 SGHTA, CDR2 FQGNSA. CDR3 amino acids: CASSLGGAEWETQYF. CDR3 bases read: TGTGCCAGCAGCTTAGGAGGTGCGGAGTGGGAGACC.

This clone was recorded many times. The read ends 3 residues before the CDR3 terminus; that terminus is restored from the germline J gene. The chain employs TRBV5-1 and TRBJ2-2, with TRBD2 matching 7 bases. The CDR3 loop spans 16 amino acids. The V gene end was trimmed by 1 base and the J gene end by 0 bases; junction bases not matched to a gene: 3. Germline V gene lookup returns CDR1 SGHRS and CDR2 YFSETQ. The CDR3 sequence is CASSLSRGANTGELFF. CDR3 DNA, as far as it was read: TGCGCCAGCAGCTTGAGTCGGGGGGCGAACACCGGGGAG.